This T cell receptor beta chain emerged from a study of blood T cell repertoires in COVID-19. Background on the study: T cells, B-cell-depleted T cells, or PBMCs provided the cDNA or gDNA that served as material.

Here immunoSEQ multiplex PCR was the method, and the copy in TCRdb shows in-frame clones only, minus some. The table has about 370,000 clones, over 75% seen once. The CDR3 runs to 14 residues. Germline-derived CDR1 and CDR2 are MNHEY and SVGAGI. Trimming took 5 bases from V and 4 from J; bases not matched to a gene: 7. Sequencing input: peripheral blood. This sequence was found in a woman in her 30s with COVID-19, enrolled during active disease. The rearrangement joins TRBV6-5 to TRBJ2-7; 8 nucleotides align to TRBD2. The CDR3, as DNA: TGTGCCAGCAGTCCCGGGACTAGTCTTTACGAGCAGTACTTC. Encoded protein: CASSPGTSLYEQYF.